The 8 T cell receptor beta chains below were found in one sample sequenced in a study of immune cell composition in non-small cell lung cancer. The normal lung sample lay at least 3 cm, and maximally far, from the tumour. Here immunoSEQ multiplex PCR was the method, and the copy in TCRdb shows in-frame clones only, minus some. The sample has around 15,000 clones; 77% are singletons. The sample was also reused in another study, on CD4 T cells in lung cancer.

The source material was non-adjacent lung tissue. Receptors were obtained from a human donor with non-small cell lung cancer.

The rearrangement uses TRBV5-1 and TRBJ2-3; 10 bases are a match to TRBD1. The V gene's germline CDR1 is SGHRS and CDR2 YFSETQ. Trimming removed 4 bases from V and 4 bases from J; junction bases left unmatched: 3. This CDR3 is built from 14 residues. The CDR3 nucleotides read TGCGCCAGCAGCAGAGGGACAGGGGCAGATACGCAGTATTTT. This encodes CASSRGTGADTQYF. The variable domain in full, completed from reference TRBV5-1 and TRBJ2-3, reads KAGVTQTPRYLIKTRGQQVTLSCSPISGHRSVSWYQQTPGQGLQFLFEYFSETQRNKGNFPGRFSGRQFSNSRSEMNVSTLELGDSALYLCASSRGTGADTQYFGPGTRLTVL.

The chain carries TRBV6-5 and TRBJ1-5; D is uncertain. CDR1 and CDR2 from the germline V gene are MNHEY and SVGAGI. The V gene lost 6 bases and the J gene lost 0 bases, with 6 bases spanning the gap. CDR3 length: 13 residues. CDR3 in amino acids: CASRRNSNQPQHF. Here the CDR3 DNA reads TGTGCCAGCAGGCGCAATAGCAATCAGCCCCAGCATTTT.

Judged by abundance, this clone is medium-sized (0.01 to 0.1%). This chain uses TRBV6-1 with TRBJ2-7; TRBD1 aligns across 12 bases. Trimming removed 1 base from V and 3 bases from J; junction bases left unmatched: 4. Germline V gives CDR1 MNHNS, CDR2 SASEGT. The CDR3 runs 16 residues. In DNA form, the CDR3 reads TGTGCCAGCAGTGAAGGGGGGACAGGGGGCTTCTACGAGCAGTACTTC. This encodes CASSEGGTGGFYEQYF.

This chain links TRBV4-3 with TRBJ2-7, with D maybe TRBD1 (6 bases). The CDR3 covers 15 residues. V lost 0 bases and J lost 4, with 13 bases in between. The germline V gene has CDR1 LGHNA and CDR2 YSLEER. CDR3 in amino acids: CASSQDLRGGYEQYF. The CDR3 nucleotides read TGCGCCAGCAGCCAAGACCTCAGGGGCGGGTACGAGCAGTACTTC.

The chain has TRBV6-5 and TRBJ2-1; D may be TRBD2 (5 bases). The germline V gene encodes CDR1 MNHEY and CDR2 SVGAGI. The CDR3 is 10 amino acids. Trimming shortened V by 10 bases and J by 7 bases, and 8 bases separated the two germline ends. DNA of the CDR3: TGTGCCACCGGGGTGAATGAGCAGTTCTTC. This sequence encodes CATGVNEQFF.

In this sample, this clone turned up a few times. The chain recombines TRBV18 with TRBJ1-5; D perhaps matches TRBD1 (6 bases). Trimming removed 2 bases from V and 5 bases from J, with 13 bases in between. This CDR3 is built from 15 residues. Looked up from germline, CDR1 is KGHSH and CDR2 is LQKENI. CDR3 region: CASSPRVGGDQPQHF. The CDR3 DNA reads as TGTGCCAGCTCACCAAGAGTAGGGGGGGATCAGCCCCAGCATTTT.

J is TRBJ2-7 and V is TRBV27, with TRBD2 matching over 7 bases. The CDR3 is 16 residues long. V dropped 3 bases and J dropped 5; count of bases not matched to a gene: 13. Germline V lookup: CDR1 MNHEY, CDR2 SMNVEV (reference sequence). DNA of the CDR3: TGTGCCAGCAGTTTCCCGACTAGCCCTCCGCCTAACGAGCAGTACTTC. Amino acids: CASSFPTSPPPNEQYF.

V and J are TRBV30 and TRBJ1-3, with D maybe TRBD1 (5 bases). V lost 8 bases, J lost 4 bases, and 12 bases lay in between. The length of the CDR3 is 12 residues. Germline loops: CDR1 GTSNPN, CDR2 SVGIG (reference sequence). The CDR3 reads CAARDVGNTIYF. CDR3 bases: TGTGCCGCCCGGGACGTCGGAAACACCATATATTTT.